The sequence of this T cell receptor beta chain was determined in a study of early T cells in non-severe SARS-CoV-2 infection. Germline CDR1 MDHEN, CDR2 SYDVKM. J was trimmed by 8 bases and V by 6 bases; bases with no gene match: 14. There are 16 residues in the CDR3. TCRdb recomputed calls from the 5' RACE reads with MiXCR, one row per CDR3 protein. Here the sample spans roughly 83,000 distinct CDR3 sequences, about 9.4% being singletons. This clonotype was picked up many times. The specimen was whole blood, collected at baseline. The sequence was obtained from an adult who was a healthcare worker with PCR-confirmed SARS-CoV-2 infection or an uninfected control (not recorded which). This chain uses TRBV28 with TRBJ2-1; 9 bases line up with TRBD2. The CDR3 sequence is CASSRGVAGVGDEQFF. CDR3 DNA: TGTGCCAGCAGCCGAGGGGTAGCGGGAGTGGGCGATGAGCAGTTCTTC.